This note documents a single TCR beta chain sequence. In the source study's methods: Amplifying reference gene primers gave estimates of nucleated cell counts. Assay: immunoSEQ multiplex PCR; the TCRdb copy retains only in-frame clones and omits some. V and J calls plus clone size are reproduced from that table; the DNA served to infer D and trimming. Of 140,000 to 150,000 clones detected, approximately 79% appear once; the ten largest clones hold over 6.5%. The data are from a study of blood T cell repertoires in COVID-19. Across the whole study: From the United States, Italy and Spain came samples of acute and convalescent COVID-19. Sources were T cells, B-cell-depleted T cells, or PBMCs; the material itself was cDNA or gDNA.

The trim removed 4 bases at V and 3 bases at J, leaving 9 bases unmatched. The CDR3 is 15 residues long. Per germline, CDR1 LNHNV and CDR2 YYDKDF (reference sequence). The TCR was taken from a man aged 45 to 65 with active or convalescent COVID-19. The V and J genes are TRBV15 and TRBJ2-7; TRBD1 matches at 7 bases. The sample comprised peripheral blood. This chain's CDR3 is CATSTRQGRGYEQYF. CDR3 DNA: TGTGCCACCAGCACCAGACAGGGTAGAGGCTACGAGCAGTACTTC. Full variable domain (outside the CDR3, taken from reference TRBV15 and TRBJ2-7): DAMVIQNPRYQVTQFGKPVTLSCSQTLNHNVMYWYQQKSSQAPKLLFHYYDKDFNNEADTPDNFQSRRPNTSFCFLDIRSPGLGDTAMYLCATSTRQGRGYEQYFGPGTRLTVT.